This T cell receptor (beta chain) emerged from a study of B cell selection in AIRE deficiency. Whole-study results and caveats: Healthy donors alone shared under 35% of around 3,700 Treg sequences; patients alone approximately 9.1%. TCRbeta-only data showed roughly 35% of shared healthy Treg sequences in healthy Tconv. Shared Treg sequences were biased toward short CDR3s with few non-templated nucleotide insertions.

The assay was immunoSEQ multiplex PCR, and TCRdb's table has in-frame clones only and misses some. The sample consists of more than 25,000 clones, around 95% of them appearing once. In this sample, this clone turned up once. Antigen unknown. Conventional CD4 T cells were sorted as CD4+CD127+ cells. Controls came from healthy donors unrelated to patients. This CDR3 is 13 amino acids long. Trimming removed 0 bases from V and 0 bases from J, with 4 bases in between. Germline lookup yields CDR1 SGHRS and CDR2 YFSETQ. The sequence derives from a human donor in good health. The chain has TRBV5-1 and TRBJ2-7; D is ambiguous. Input material: CD4+CD127+ conventional T cells sorted from PBMCs. The CDR3 bases are TGCGCCAGCAGCTTGGAAGGCTCCTACGAGCAGTACTTC. Translated, it gives CASSLEGSYEQYF.